This T cell receptor beta chain was obtained from a study of metastatic and nonmetastatic thyroid tumors. Looking at the study overall: Repertoires were compared across blood and tumor or nodule tissue from malignant and benign thyroid patients. Points from the study as a whole: When malignant thyroid tumors were compared with benign nodules, TCR beta diversity was reportedly significantly higher in the malignant tumors. This held in both blood and tumor samples.

This clone was recorded at least ten times. No antigen is known for it. Thyroid surgery was performed in patients who had received no treatment beforehand. In the study's own analysis: For papillary thyroid cancer, a distant-metastasis classifier was constructed from CDR3 differences observed across clinicopathological groups. TCRdb re-called clones from the PCR reads using MiXCR. The V and J calls and clone size are TCRdb's, not the authors'. This sample has 84,000 or so clones, with 7.5% to 9% found just once. The V and J ends lost 0 bases and 7 bases, in that order; junction bases with no gene match: 9. This CDR3 is 16 amino acids long. Germline values: CDR1 SGDLS, CDR2 YYNGEE.

Sequencing was done on a sample of blood. V gene TRBV9 combines with J gene TRBJ2-1; 8 bases align to TRBD1. This TCR came from a female donor with papillary thyroid cancer or a benign thyroid nodule (not recorded which). Some clones in this sample may be carry-over from other donors' samples. The CDR3 DNA reads TGTGCCAGCAGCGTAGGAGGGAGGACAGGGCTAAATGAGCAGTTCTTC. Translating gives CASSVGGRTGLNEQFF.